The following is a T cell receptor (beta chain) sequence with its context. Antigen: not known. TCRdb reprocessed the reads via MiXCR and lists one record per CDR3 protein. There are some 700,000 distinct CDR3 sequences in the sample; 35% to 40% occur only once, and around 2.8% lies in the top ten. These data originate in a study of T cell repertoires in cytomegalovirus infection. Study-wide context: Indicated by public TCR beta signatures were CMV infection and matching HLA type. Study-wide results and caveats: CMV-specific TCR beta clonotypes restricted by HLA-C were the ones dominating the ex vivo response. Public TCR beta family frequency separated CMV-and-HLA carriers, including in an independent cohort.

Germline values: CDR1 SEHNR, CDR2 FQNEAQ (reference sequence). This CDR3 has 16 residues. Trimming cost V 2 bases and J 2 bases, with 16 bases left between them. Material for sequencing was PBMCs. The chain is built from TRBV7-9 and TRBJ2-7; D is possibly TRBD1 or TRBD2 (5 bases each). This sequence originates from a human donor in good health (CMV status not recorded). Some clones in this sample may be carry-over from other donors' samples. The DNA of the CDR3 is TGTGCCAGCAGCTTACCGACACTTGGGGGTACCTACGAGCAGTACTTC. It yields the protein CASSLPTLGGTYEQYF.